These 3 T cell receptor beta chains were all obtained from the same sample, sequenced in a study of blood T cell repertoires in COVID-19. Data came from immunoSEQ multiplex PCR; TCRdb stores just in-frame clones and leaves some out. Of 200,000 or so clones in the sample, 75% to 85% are singletons; the top ten hold more than 10%. The sequenced sample was peripheral blood. The origin of the receptors is a woman older than 75 with COVID-19, enrolled during active disease.

This clone was detected only a few times. V is TRBV10-2 and J is TRBJ2-1; D perhaps matches TRBD2 (5 bases). The CDR3 has 12 residues. CDR1 is WSHSY and CDR2 is SAAADI in the germline V gene. The V and J ends lost 6 bases and 12 bases respectively, with 15 bases between them. CDR3 coding DNA: TGCGCCAGCAGCGGGATGAGTGCCAGGCAGTTCTTC. Amino acids: CASSGMSARQFF.

The V and J genes are TRBV12-3 or TRBV12-4 and TRBJ2-1; tentatively, D is TRBD1 (6 bases). This CDR3 spans 12 amino acids. The V and J ends lost 7 bases and 9 bases respectively, with 13 bases between them. The DNA for the CDR3 is TGTGCCAGCACCAGGGGCCTAATTGAGCAGTTCTTC. This sequence encodes CASTRGLIEQFF.

This clone was detected once. The V gene is TRBV24-1, the J gene TRBJ2-3; TRBD2 might be the D (6 bases). V was clipped by 4 bases and J by 1 base, with 8 bases between them. The CDR3 runs to 14 residues. The germline gives CDR1 KGHDR, CDR2 SFDVKD. CDR3 DNA: TGTGCCACCAGTGACAGGAGGGGCACAGATACGCAGTATTTT. The encoded protein is CATSDRRGTDTQYF.